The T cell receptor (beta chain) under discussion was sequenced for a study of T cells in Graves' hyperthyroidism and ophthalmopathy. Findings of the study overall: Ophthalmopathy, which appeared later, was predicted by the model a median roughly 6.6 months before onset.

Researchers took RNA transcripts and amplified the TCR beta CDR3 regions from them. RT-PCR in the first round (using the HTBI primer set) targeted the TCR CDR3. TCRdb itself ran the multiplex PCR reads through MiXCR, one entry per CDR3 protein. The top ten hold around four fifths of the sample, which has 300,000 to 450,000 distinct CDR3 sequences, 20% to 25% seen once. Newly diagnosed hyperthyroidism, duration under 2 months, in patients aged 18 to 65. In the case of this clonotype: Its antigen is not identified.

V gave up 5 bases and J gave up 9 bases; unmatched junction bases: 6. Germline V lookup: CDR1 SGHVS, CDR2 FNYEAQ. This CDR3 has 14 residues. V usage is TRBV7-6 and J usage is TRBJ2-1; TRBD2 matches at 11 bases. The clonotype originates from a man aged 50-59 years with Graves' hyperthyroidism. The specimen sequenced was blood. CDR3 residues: CASSRVAGGPEQFF. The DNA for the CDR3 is TGTGCCAGCAGCCGGGTAGCGGGAGGGCCTGAGCAGTTCTTC.